The following is a T cell receptor (beta chain) sequence with its context. What it binds is unknown. This sample is drawn from a study of early T cells in non-severe SARS-CoV-2 infection. V gave up 7 bases and J gave up 4 bases; unmatched junction bases: 6. The CDR3 contains 15 residues. The V gene's germline CDR1 is MDHEN and CDR2 SYDVKM. General study points: In VDJdb matching, anti-spike CD8 responses were favored while private and CD4 specificities went missing.

TCRdb recomputed calls from the 5' RACE reads with MiXCR, one row per CDR3 protein. The sample gives about 92,000 distinct CDR3 sequences, approximately 15% of which show up once; approximately 7.5% is in the top ten. The genes are TRBV28 and TRBJ2-1; 11 positions agree with TRBD1. Sequencing input: whole blood. This receptor was taken from an adult who was a healthcare worker with PCR-confirmed SARS-CoV-2 infection or an uninfected control (not recorded which). The CDR3 is CASNRGQGGYNEQFF. CDR3 bases: TGTGCCAGCAACCGGGGACAGGGGGGATACAATGAGCAGTTCTTC.